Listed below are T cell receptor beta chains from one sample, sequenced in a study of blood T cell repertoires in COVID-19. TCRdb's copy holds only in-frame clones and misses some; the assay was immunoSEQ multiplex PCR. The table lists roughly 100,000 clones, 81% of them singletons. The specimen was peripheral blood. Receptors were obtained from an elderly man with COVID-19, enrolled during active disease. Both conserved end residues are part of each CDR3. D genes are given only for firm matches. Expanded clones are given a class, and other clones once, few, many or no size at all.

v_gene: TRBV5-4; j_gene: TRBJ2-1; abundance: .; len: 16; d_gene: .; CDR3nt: TGTGCCAGCAGCTTGGAAGGAGGGCTGCGGTTCCATGAGCAGTTCTTC; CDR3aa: CASSLEGGLRFHEQFF
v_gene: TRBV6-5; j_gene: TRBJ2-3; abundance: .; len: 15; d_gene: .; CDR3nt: TGTGCCAGCAGTATAACCGGGACTAGCACAGATACGCAGTATTTT; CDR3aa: CASSITGTSTDTQYF
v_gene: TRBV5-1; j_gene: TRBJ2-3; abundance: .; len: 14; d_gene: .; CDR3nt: TGCGCCAGCAGCTCGCAATCCCCCGGTGGTACGCAGTATTTT; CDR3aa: CASSSQSPGGTQYF
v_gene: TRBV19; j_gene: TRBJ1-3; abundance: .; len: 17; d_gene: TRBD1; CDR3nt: TGTGCCAGTAGACCCGGGACAGGGACCACCTCTGGAAACACCATATATTTT; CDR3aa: CASRPGTGTTSGNTIYF
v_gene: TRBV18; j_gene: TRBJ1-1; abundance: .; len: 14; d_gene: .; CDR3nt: TGTGCCAGCTCAAGCGGGGGAAGAAACACTGAAGCTTTCTTT; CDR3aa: CASSSGGRNTEAFF
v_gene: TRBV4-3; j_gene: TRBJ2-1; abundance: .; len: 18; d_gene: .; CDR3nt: TGCGCCAGCAGCCAAGTTCGTATGGGGGGGCGCTCCTACAATGAGCAGTTCTTC; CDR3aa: CASSQVRMGGRSYNEQFF
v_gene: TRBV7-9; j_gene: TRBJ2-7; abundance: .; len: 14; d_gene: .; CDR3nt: TGTGCCAGCAGCTTAGCGGGGGGATCCCTCGAGCAGTACTTC; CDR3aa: CASSLAGGSLEQYF
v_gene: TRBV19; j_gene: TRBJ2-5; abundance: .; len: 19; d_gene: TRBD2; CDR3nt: TGTGCCAGTAGTATCGGGAGGGTGTCCAGCGGGAGGGCCCCCGAGACCCAGTACTTC; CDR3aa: CASSIGRVSSGRAPETQYF
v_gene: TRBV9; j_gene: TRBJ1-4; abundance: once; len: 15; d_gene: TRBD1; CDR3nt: TGTGCCAGCAGCGCCACTCAGGGGGCTAATGAAAAACTGTTTTTT; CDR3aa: CASSATQGANEKLFF
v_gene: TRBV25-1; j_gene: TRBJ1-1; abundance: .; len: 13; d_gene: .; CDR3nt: TGTGCCAGCAGGCTAGGGGGGGGCACTGAAGCTTTCTTT; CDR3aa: CASRLGGGTEAFF
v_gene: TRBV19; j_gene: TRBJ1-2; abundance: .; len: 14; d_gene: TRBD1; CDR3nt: TGTGCCAGTAGGACAGGGCCTGGGGACTATGGCTACACCTTC; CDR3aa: CASRTGPGDYGYTF
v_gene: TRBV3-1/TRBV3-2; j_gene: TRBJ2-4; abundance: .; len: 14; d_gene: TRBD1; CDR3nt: TGTGCCAGCAGCCACGCCAGGGACAGAAACATTCAGTACTTC; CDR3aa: CASSHARDRNIQYF